Following are 25 T cell receptor beta chains from one sample sequenced in a study of OX40 agonist ivuxolimab in advanced cancers. Sequencing used immunoSEQ multiplex PCR; TCRdb keeps in-frame clones, though not all of them. In the table there are around 63,000 clones, 85% to 90% of which are singletons. The specimen was CD4+ or CD8+ T cells sorted from blood, collected in a trial of the OX40 agonist ivuxolimab. Receptors originate from an adult with an advanced solid tumor such as melanoma, head and neck, liver or kidney cancer.

This clone was counted between two and nine times. The rearrangement uses TRBV25-1 and TRBJ1-2; D not certain. Deletions cut 5 bases from V and 4 bases from J, with 5 bases between. The length of the CDR3 is 11 residues. Germline CDR1 MGHDK, CDR2 SYGVNS. In nucleotides, the CDR3 is TGTGCCAGCAGTATATTCTATGGCTACACCTTC. Translated, it gives CASSIFYGYTF.

This sequence joins TRBV5-6 and TRBJ1-2; maybe TRBD1 (5 bases). This CDR3 has 13 residues. Trimming took off 4 bases at V and 5 bases at J, with 12 bases between the two ends. CDR1 is SGHDT and CDR2 is YYEEEE in the germline V gene. CDR3 loop: CASSPGPAYGYTF. The CDR3 DNA reads TGTGCCAGCAGCCCAGGGCCGGCTTATGGCTACACCTTC.

As DNA, the CDR3 is TGTGCCAGTAGTTTCGGGGGGGCCTCCTACAATGAGCAGTTCTTC. Amino acid sequence: CASSFGGASYNEQFF. The chain employs TRBV19 and TRBJ2-1; 8 bases align to TRBD2. Germline loops: CDR1 LNHDA, CDR2 SQIVND (reference sequence). J gave up 0 bases and V 5 bases, and 3 bases lay outside the gene matches. The CDR3 extends over 15 amino acids.

The chain joins TRBV28 to TRBJ1-5; D is possibly TRBD1 (5 bases). This CDR3 spans 17 amino acids. CDR1 is MDHEN and CDR2 is SYDVKM in the germline V gene. V dropped 2 bases and J dropped 6 bases, with 20 bases sitting between them. Here the CDR3 DNA reads TGTGCCAGCAGTTTAACCCCGTGGCAGGGTAGGAGTCAGCCCCAGCATTTT. Translated: CASSLTPWQGRSQPQHF.

This clone was seen a single time. Here the CDR3 reads CASMAASYEQYF. CDR3 nucleotides: TGCGCCAGCATGGCAGCCTCCTACGAGCAGTACTTC. The chain recombines TRBV10-2 with TRBJ2-7; D gene ambiguous. Looked up from germline, CDR1 is WSHSY and CDR2 is SAAADI. V gave up 7 bases and J gave up 0 bases, with 7 bases separating them. This CDR3 is 12 amino acids long.

This sequence joins TRBV9 and TRBJ2-7, with 7 bases fitting TRBD2. Germline CDR1 is SGDLS and CDR2 is YYNGEE. V dropped 2 bases and J dropped 2; count of bases not matched to a gene: 7. The CDR3 totals 15 residues. The CDR3 nucleotides are TGTGCCAGCAGCGTGGGAGGGAGGACTCCCTACGAGCAGTACTTC. Its protein is CASSVGGRTPYEQYF.

This sequence joins TRBV29-1 and TRBJ1-2; D is unresolved. V shed 4 bases and J shed 1 base, with 4 bases lying between them. Per germline, CDR1 SQVTM and CDR2 ANQGSEA. The CDR3 contains 11 residues. CDR3 bases: TGCAGCGTTGGGGATAACTATGGCTACACCTTC. Translation gives CSVGDNYGYTF.

V is TRBV5-1 and J is TRBJ2-3, with 9 bases identical to TRBD2. This CDR3 is 15 amino acids long. Losses at the gene ends were 5 bases for V and 0 bases for J; bases not matched to a gene: 4. In germline, CDR1 is SGHRS, CDR2 YFSETQ. The CDR3 DNA reads as TGCGCCAGCAGATTAGCGGGGGCTAGCACAGATACGCAGTATTTT. Residues: CASRLAGASTDTQYF.

The V call is TRBV4-2, the J call TRBJ2-5, with 10 nucleotides matching TRBD2. The end of the DNA is better explained by TRBJ2-7, so the J call may be wrong. Germline loops: CDR1 LGHNA, CDR2 YNFKEQ. CDR3 size: 18 residues. In nucleotides, the CDR3 is TGTGCCAGCAGCCAAGCTCAGACTAGCGGGTCCTTCTCCTACGAGCAGTACTTC. It encodes CASSQAQTSGSFSYEQYF.

The chain joins TRBV7-9 to TRBJ2-3, with D perhaps being TRBD1 or TRBD2 (6 bases each). V lost 5 bases, J lost 4 bases, and 19 bases lay in between. Germline-derived CDR1 and CDR2 are SEHNR and FQNEAQ (reference sequence). This CDR3 spans 16 amino acids. Written as DNA, the CDR3 is TGTGCCAGCAGCCTCCCCTGGGGGGCGGAGGCAGATACGCAGTATTTT. Translated: CASSLPWGAEADTQYF. The full variable domain, its missing parts supplied by reference TRBV7-9 and TRBJ2-3, is DTGVSQNPRHKITKRGQNVTFRCDPISEHNRLYWYRQTLGQGPEFLTYFQNEAQLEKSRLLSDRFSAERPKGSFSTLEIQRTEQGDSAMYLCASSLPWGAEADTQYFGPGTRLTVL.

The rearrangement joins TRBV6-6 to TRBJ2-1; D might be TRBD2 (6 bases). This CDR3 is 16 amino acids long. Trimming cost V 0 bases and J 2 bases, with 11 bases left between them. The germline CDR1 and CDR2 sequences are MNHNY and SVGAGI (reference sequence). The CDR3 region has the DNA TGTGCCAGCAGTTACTCCGCTAGCGCCGCCTACAATGAGCAGTTCTTC. Protein sequence: CASSYSASAAYNEQFF.

The chain couples TRBV4-1 to TRBJ1-1, with unresolved D. V was shortened by 1 base and J by 0 bases, with 9 bases between the two germline ends. The CDR3 totals 15 residues. Germline V CDR1 and CDR2: MGHRA, YSYEKL. Here the CDR3 DNA reads TGCGCCAGCAGCCAAGGTGCGGTAGTGAACACTGAAGCTTTCTTT. Its translation is CASSQGAVVNTEAFF.

The V gene is TRBV5-4, the J gene TRBJ2-7; no reliable D call. The CDR3 contains 13 residues. Trimming stripped 0 bases from V and 4 bases from J, with 8 bases between. Germline-derived CDR1 and CDR2 are SGHNT and YYREEE (reference sequence). CDR3 coding DNA: TGTGCCAGCAGCTTGGGAGGAAAGTACGAGCAGTACTTC. Protein product: CASSLGGKYEQYF.

The V call is TRBV5-1, the J call TRBJ2-7; TRBD2 is a possible D gene (7 bases). Trimming shortened V by 3 bases and J by 3 bases, and 16 bases separated the two germline ends. The CDR3 extends over 15 amino acids. Germline-derived CDR1 and CDR2 are SGHRS and YFSETQ. For the CDR3, the DNA is TGCGCCAGCAGCTGGGGGGGCGGCAGGGGCTACGAGCAGTACTTC. This sequence encodes CASSWGGGRGYEQYF.

The rearrangement uses TRBV19 and TRBJ1-5; D unresolved. Germline CDR1 is LNHDA and CDR2 is SQIVND (reference sequence). Trimming stripped 10 bases from V and 0 bases from J, with 19 bases between. The CDR3 consists of 16 residues. This CDR3 reads CATQDSSLYSNQPQHF. DNA for the CDR3: TGTGCCACCCAGGATAGCAGCCTTTATAGCAATCAGCCCCAGCATTTT.

The genes are TRBV4-1 and TRBJ1-3, with TRBD1 identical over 7 bases. V lost 5 bases and J lost 9; bases outside the gene matches: 10. This CDR3 spans 14 amino acids. Germline loops: CDR1 MGHRA, CDR2 YSYEKL. As DNA, the CDR3 is TGCGCCAGCAGCGACAGGACAGGAGAATCCACCATATATTTT. Translated: CASSDRTGESTIYF.

V usage is TRBV28 and J usage is TRBJ2-4; 11 bases line up with TRBD2. V was pared by 2 bases and J by 0 bases, with 3 bases of the junction left unmatched. From germline, CDR1 is MDHEN and CDR2 SYDVKM. The CDR3 consists of 17 residues. CDR3 region: CASSLLAGGEAKNIQYF. In nucleotides, the CDR3 is TGTGCCAGCAGTTTACTAGCGGGGGGCGAAGCCAAAAACATTCAGTACTTC.

This rearrangement joins TRBV7-2 to TRBJ1-1, with TRBD1 identical over 9 bases. V shed 3 bases and J 1 base; nucleotides not matched to a gene: 0. CDR3 length equals 14 residues. The germline V gene has CDR1 SGHTA and CDR2 FQGNSA. In DNA, the CDR3 is TGTGCCAGCAGCTTGGACAGGGGGAACACTGAAGCTTTCTTT. Its translation is CASSLDRGNTEAFF. Together with reference TRBV7-2 and TRBJ1-1, the CDR3 gives the full variable domain: GAGVSQSPSNKVTEKGKDVELRCDPISGHTALYWYRQSLGQGLEFLIYFQGNSAPDKSGLPSDRFSAERTGGSVSTLTIQRTQQEDSAVYLCASSLDRGNTEAFFGQGTRLTVV.

Details on this clone: Other DNA sequences in the sample encode the same CDR3. The chain employs TRBV25-1 and TRBJ2-2, with D uncertain. CDR3 length: 15 amino acids. Trimming removed 1 base from V and 5 bases from J, with 11 bases in between. Germline V CDR1 and CDR2: MGHDK, SYGVNS. CDR3 nucleotides: TGTGCCAGCAGTGAATTGAGTGGGGATACCGGGGAGCTGTTTTTT. Translation: CASSELSGDTGELFF.

The chain recombines TRBV28 with TRBJ1-1, with D possibly TRBD1 on 6 matching bases. This CDR3 is built from 13 residues. The germline V gene encodes CDR1 MDHEN and CDR2 SYDVKM. The germline V and J ends were trimmed by 6 bases and 6 bases, with 14 bases remaining between them. DNA of the CDR3: TGTGCCAGCAGCTATTACAGGGTACCTGAAGCTTTCTTT. Encoded protein: CASSYYRVPEAFF.

The chain recombines TRBV13 with TRBJ2-3; 10 positions match TRBD2. The ends lost 3 bases at V and 3 bases at J; junction bases unmatched: 3. The CDR3 covers 15 residues. Germline-derived CDR1 and CDR2 are PRHDT and FYEKMQ (reference sequence). CDR3 nucleotide sequence: TGTGCCAGCAGCTTTAGCGGGAGGTTGACAGATACGCAGTATTTT. Translation gives CASSFSGRLTDTQYF.

This clone was observed a handful of times. The rearrangement joins TRBV6-5 to TRBJ1-5, with TRBD1 matching over 8 bases. The V and J ends lost 6 bases and 7 bases, in that order; junction bases with no gene match: 2. This CDR3 contains 12 residues. CDR1 and CDR2 from the germline V gene are MNHEY and SVGAGI. CDR3 loop: CASRDRAQPQHF. Here the CDR3 DNA reads TGTGCCAGCAGGGACAGGGCACAGCCCCAGCATTTT.

The chain links TRBV28 to TRBJ2-2; D may be TRBD2 (5 bases). CDR3 length: 14 amino acids. V was trimmed by 5 bases and J by 4 bases, leaving 11 bases between them. CDR1 and CDR2 (germline): MDHEN, SYDVKM. CDR3 amino acids: CASSIREVTGELFF. The CDR3 DNA sequence: TGTGCCAGCAGTATACGGGAAGTCACCGGGGAGCTGTTTTTT.

This clone appeared a few times. The chain couples TRBV7-8 to TRBJ2-2, with a tentative D call TRBD2 (5 bases). The CDR3 is 12 residues long. Trimming left V 3 bases short and J 7 bases short, with 6 bases between. Germline CDR1 SGHVS, CDR2 FQNEAQ. CDR3 bases: TGTGCCAGCAGCTTGAGGGTCGGGGAGCTGTTTTTT. Translating gives CASSLRVGELFF.

V gene TRBV27 combines with J gene TRBJ2-1; tentatively, D is TRBD1 or TRBD2 (6 bases each). V was shortened by 2 bases and J by 7 bases, with 21 bases between the two germline ends. The CDR3 is 17 residues long. Germline V gives CDR1 MNHEY, CDR2 SMNVEV (reference sequence). The CDR3 region has the DNA TGTGCCAGCAGTTTAGGTCGGGGGCAGGCTACCGGGAATGAGCAGTTCTTC. It is translated as CASSLGRGQATGNEQFF.